Shown below are 18 T cell receptor beta chains from a single sample sequenced in a study of control samples from healthy donors and cancer patients. The protocol was immunoSEQ multiplex PCR, while the TCRdb copy is restricted to in-frame clones and leaves out a portion. Of some 120,000 clones in the sample, about 90% were seen once. Source material: blood. The receptors stem from a man in his fifties or sixties in good health.

A single count supports this clone. V gene TRBV6-4 combines with J gene TRBJ2-4; D uncertain. This CDR3 spans 16 amino acids. Germline V gene lookup returns CDR1 MRHNA and CDR2 SNTAGT. V was clipped by 7 bases and J by 0 bases, with 16 bases between them. The CDR3 nucleotides read TGTGCCAGCACCTCGATACGGAATTTAGCCAAAAACATTCAGTACTTC. It translates to CASTSIRNLAKNIQYF.

This clone has just one count. The rearrangement joins TRBV4-1 to TRBJ2-1, with TRBD1 as a possible D gene (7 bases). V was cut by 4 bases and J by 6 bases, with 19 bases left in between. This CDR3 comprises 16 residues. Germline assignment: CDR1 MGHRA and CDR2 YSYEKL. The CDR3 protein is CASSRGGTVNPNEQFF. In nucleotides, the CDR3 is TGCGCCAGCAGCCGGGGCGGGACAGTGAATCCCAATGAGCAGTTCTTC.

The V and J genes are TRBV6-5 and TRBJ1-1; 11 nucleotides agree with TRBD1. V lost 6 bases and J lost 3; bases outside the gene matches: 6. This CDR3 comprises 15 residues. The germline V gene has CDR1 MNHEY and CDR2 SVGAGI. The CDR3 DNA reads TGTGCCAGCAGGGGGGGGACAGGGGGACACACTGAAGCTTTCTTT. Its protein product is CASRGGTGGHTEAFF.

The V gene is TRBV30, the J gene TRBJ2-7, with D tentatively TRBD2 (5 bases). CDR1 is GTSNPN and CDR2 is SVGIG in the germline V gene (reference sequence). This CDR3 has 13 residues. Trimming took off 2 bases at V and 2 bases at J, with 10 bases between the two ends. The CDR3 DNA sequence: TGTGCCTGGAGTAGAGGGCAGGCCTACGAGCAGTACTTC. The encoded protein is CAWSRGQAYEQYF.

This clone was seen more than once but under ten times. The rearrangement links TRBV24-1 to TRBJ1-5; possibly TRBD1 for D (6 bases). The V gene lost 4 bases and the J gene lost 0 bases, with 12 bases spanning the gap. Germline lookup yields CDR1 KGHDR and CDR2 SFDVKD. The CDR3 runs to 16 residues. Here the CDR3 DNA reads TGTGCCACCAGTGACCTAGGGGGATATAGCAATCAGCCCCAGCATTTT. Translating gives CATSDLGGYSNQPQHF.

The genes are TRBV7-2 and TRBJ1-5, with D possibly being TRBD1 (6 bases). Trimming left V 5 bases short and J 3 bases short, with 14 bases between. Germline V gene lookup returns CDR1 SGHTA and CDR2 FQGNSA. The CDR3 covers 15 residues. CDR3 sequence: CASSPGGQPNQPQHF. The CDR3 DNA is TGTGCCAGCAGCCCGGGGGGCCAGCCCAATCAGCCCCAGCATTTT.

V usage is TRBV18 and J usage is TRBJ1-5; perhaps TRBD1 as D (6 bases). CDR1 and CDR2 (germline): KGHSH, LQKENI. Deletions cut 2 bases from V and 7 bases from J, with 15 bases between. The CDR3 totals 15 residues. This chain's CDR3 is CASSPSGAWGQPQHF. In DNA, the CDR3 is TGTGCCAGCTCACCATCGGGGGCATGGGGGCAGCCCCAGCATTTT.

This rearrangement joins TRBV9 to TRBJ1-4, with TRBD1 matching 7 bases. V trimming: 4 bases; J trimming: 11 bases; junction bases outside the gene matches: 8. Germline V gene sequence: CDR1 SGDLS, CDR2 YYNGEE. This CDR3 region has 13 residues. CDR3 DNA: TGTGCCAGCAGCACAGGGGCGGAGACGAAACTGTTTTTT. This sequence encodes CASSTGAETKLFF.

V is TRBV19 and J is TRBJ2-7; possibly TRBD1 for D (7 bases). This CDR3 has 17 amino acids. Trimming removed 4 bases from V and 0 bases from J, with 19 bases in between. From germline, CDR1 is LNHDA and CDR2 SQIVND (reference sequence). The CDR3 nucleotides are TGTGCCAGTAGTACCGGATGGGGGGACAGTAGCTCCTACGAGCAGTACTTC. It codes for CASSTGWGDSSSYEQYF.

This clone was picked up one time. CDR3 loop: CAISTGTVGTEAFF. DNA for the CDR3: TGTGCCATCAGCACAGGGACAGTGGGGACTGAAGCTTTCTTT. The V and J genes are TRBV10-3 and TRBJ1-1; 7 bases agree with TRBD1. Germline V CDR1 and CDR2: ENHRY, SYGVKD. There are 14 residues in the CDR3. V trimming: 6 bases; J trimming: 5 bases; junction bases outside the gene matches: 9.

This chain links TRBV5-1 with TRBJ2-7; D is uncertain. The CDR3 consists of 14 residues. Germline V CDR1 and CDR2: SGHRS, YFSETQ. The V end lost 2 bases, the J end lost 6 bases, and 15 bases lay between the germline ends. The chain's CDR3 is CASSFAEIGGEQYF. The CDR3 DNA sequence: TGCGCCAGCAGCTTTGCAGAAATAGGCGGCGAGCAGTACTTC. Full variable domain (missing parts from reference TRBV5-1 and TRBJ2-7): KAGVTQTPRYLIKTRGQQVTLSCSPISGHRSVSWYQQTPGQGLQFLFEYFSETQRNKGNFPGRFSGRQFSNSRSEMNVSTLELGDSALYLCASSFAEIGGEQYFGPGTRLTVT.

The V gene is TRBV11-2, the J gene TRBJ2-3; 8 bases agree with TRBD2. Germline V CDR1 and CDR2: SGHAT, FQNNGV. Germline trimming cut 3 bases from V and 2 bases from J; bases unmatched to any gene: 10. There are 17 residues in the CDR3. In DNA form, the CDR3 reads TGTGCCAGCAGCTTGAGAAGCGCGGGGGGCCACACAGATACGCAGTATTTT. Amino acid sequence: CASSLRSAGGHTDTQYF.

The chain combines TRBV28 with TRBJ2-7; perhaps D is TRBD1 or TRBD2 (5 bases each). V lost 6 bases and J lost 2, with 14 bases in between. The length of the CDR3 is 14 residues. CDR1 and CDR2 (germline): MDHEN, SYDVKM. The CDR3 region has the DNA TGTGCCAGCAGATCCGGGACGTCGACCTACGAGCAGTACTTC. Encoded protein: CASRSGTSTYEQYF.

The chain links TRBV18 to TRBJ2-4, with 7 positions matching TRBD2. There are 16 residues in the CDR3. Germline V gene data show CDR1 as KGHSH and CDR2 as LQKENI. The trim removed 3 bases at V and 0 bases at J, leaving 5 bases unmatched. CDR3 in amino acids: CASSPFSGGAKNIQYF. The CDR3 nucleotides are TGTGCCAGCTCACCCTTTTCGGGGGGAGCCAAAAACATTCAGTACTTC.

The chain recombines TRBV11-2 with TRBJ2-3, with TRBD2 matching over 8 bases. CDR1 SGHAT and CDR2 FQNNGV come from the germline V gene. The CDR3 spans 16 residues. The junction had 10 bases not matched to a gene; V was cut back by 6 bases and J by 2 bases. The CDR3 region has the DNA TGTGCCAGCAGGCCCGGGAGGGGGGGATACACAGATACGCAGTATTTT. Protein sequence: CASRPGRGGYTDTQYF.

This clone was seen just once. This chain links TRBV9 with TRBJ1-1, with TRBD1 matching over 9 bases. Losses at the gene ends were 4 bases for V and 1 base for J; bases not matched to a gene: 5. Germline CDR1 reads SGDLS; CDR2 reads YYNGEE. This CDR3 is 15 amino acids long. CDR3 in amino acids: CASSLRQGGNTEAFF. CDR3 DNA: TGTGCCAGCAGCCTCCGACAGGGGGGGAACACTGAAGCTTTCTTT.

The chain joins TRBV6-6 to TRBJ2-3; 11 positions match TRBD2. The CDR3 consists of 19 residues. Germline V gene data show CDR1 as MNHNY and CDR2 as SVGAGI (reference sequence). V shed 5 bases and J 4 bases; nucleotides not matched to a gene: 17. CDR3 bases: TGTGCCAGCAGTCCCCTCAAGGTAGCGGGGGGGCCGAGGTCAGATACGCAGTATTTT. Residues: CASSPLKVAGGPRSDTQYF.

V gene TRBV6-5 combines with J gene TRBJ1-5, with D uncertain. This CDR3 is 15 amino acids long. Germline V gives CDR1 MNHEY, CDR2 SVGAGI. Trimming took 6 bases from V and 2 from J, leaving 14 bases between them. This chain's CDR3 is CASRGPSGGNQPQHF. The CDR3 DNA sequence: TGTGCCAGCAGGGGCCCCTCTGGGGGCAATCAGCCCCAGCATTTT.